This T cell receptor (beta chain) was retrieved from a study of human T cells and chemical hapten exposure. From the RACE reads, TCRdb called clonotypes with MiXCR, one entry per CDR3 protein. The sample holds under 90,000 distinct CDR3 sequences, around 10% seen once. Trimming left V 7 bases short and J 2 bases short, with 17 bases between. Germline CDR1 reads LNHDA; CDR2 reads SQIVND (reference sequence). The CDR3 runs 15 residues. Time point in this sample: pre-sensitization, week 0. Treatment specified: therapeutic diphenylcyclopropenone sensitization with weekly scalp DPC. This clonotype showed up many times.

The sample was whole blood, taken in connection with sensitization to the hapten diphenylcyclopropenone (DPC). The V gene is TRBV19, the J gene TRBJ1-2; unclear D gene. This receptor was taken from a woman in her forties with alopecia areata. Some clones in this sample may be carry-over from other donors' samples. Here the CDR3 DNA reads TGTGCCAGTAACTTGGACCTCCGCCTAAACTATGGCTACACCTTC. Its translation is CASNLDLRLNYGYTF.